This T cell receptor beta chain derives from a study of T cell repertoires in cytomegalovirus infection. Study-level information: Matching HLA type and CMV infection were both indicated by public TCR beta signatures.

Study-level results: Identification of carriers of CMV plus the relevant HLA was achieved through cumulative public TCR beta family frequency. The ex vivo response was dominated by HLA-C-restricted CMV-specific TCR beta clonotypes.

A single record per CDR3 protein comes from TCRdb applying MiXCR to the reads. The repertoire holds about 180,000 distinct CDR3 sequences, with over 13% as singletons. Comments on this clonotype: What it binds is not known.

The TCR comes from a human donor in good health (CMV status not recorded). Some clones in this sample may be carry-over from other donors' samples. Material: PBMCs.

The CDR3 reads CASSFLRLAGKQETQYF. The CDR3 DNA is TGTGCCAGCAGTTTTTTACGGCTAGCGGGAAAGCAAGAGACCCAGTACTTC. The chain combines TRBV28 with TRBJ2-5; TRBD2 agrees at 9 bases. The V gene end was trimmed by 3 bases and the J gene end by 2 bases; junction bases not matched to a gene: 10. This CDR3 has 17 amino acids. Germline V lookup: CDR1 MDHEN, CDR2 SYDVKM. Full variable domain (missing parts from reference TRBV28 and TRBJ2-5): DVKVTQSSRYLVKRTGEKVFLECVQDMDHENMFWYRQDPGLGLRLIYFSYDVKMKEKGDIPEGYSVSREKKERFSLILESASTNQTSMYLCASSFLRLAGKQETQYFGPGTRLLVL.